This T cell receptor beta chain was captured in a study of cytomegalovirus exposure and HLA in healthy donors. Study observations and caveats: Some V segments could not be told apart, so they were left out, TRBV6-2 and TRBV6-3 among them. Most subjects' HLA-A and HLA-B alleles were reportedly predicted from TCR beta sequences. Associated with cytomegalovirus, according to the listing, were approximately 160 TCR beta chains. The presence/absence work took it that sequencing depth was about the same across donors.

V lost 5 bases to trimming and J lost 8 bases, with 19 bases between them. The CDR3 covers 15 residues. Germline V gene data show CDR1 as LGHNA and CDR2 as YNFKEQ. The study ran its PCR with 60 Vbeta and 13 Jbeta primers. Data came from immunoSEQ multiplex PCR; TCRdb stores just in-frame clones and leaves some out. This sample has 100,000 to 150,000 clones; around 80% occur once, and the top ten carry about 0.25%. Regarding this clone: Its antigen is unidentified.

What was sequenced was PBMCs. This sequence was found in a man in his fifties in good health and CMV-seronegative. J is TRBJ2-1 and V is TRBV4-2; tentative D call: TRBD1 (5 bases). CDR3 DNA: TGTGCCAGCAGCTATTGGGGCCCAGGCGAGGATGAGCAGTTCTTC. It is translated as CASSYWGPGEDEQFF.